These 13 T cell receptor beta chains originate from one sample sequenced in a study of blood T cell repertoires in COVID-19. Produced via immunoSEQ multiplex PCR; TCRdb's table is partial and in-frame only. The sample lists approximately 230,000 clones, approximately 80% occurring once. Sequenced material: peripheral blood. The receptors shown here come from an elderly man with acute or convalescent COVID-19.

The chain joins TRBV24-1 to TRBJ2-2, with 7 bases lining up with TRBD1. With 0 bases clipped from V and 1 base from J, the junction kept 1 base outside the gene matches. Germline CDR1 KGHDR, CDR2 SFDVKD. This CDR3 has 16 amino acids. CDR3 amino acids: CATSDLRTGNTGELFF. In DNA, the CDR3 is TGTGCCACCAGTGATTTGCGGACAGGGAACACCGGGGAGCTGTTTTTT.

V gene TRBV2 combines with J gene TRBJ1-5; TRBD1 matches at 7 bases. CDR3 length: 16 amino acids. J was trimmed by 1 base and V by 6 bases; bases with no gene match: 9. CDR1 and CDR2 from the germline V gene are SNHLY and FYNNEI. The CDR3 nucleotides read TGTGCCAGCAGACCCACCGGGACAGCCAGCAATCAGCCCCAGCATTTT. Translation gives CASRPTGTASNQPQHF.

Concerning this clone: Other nucleotide sequences in the sample specify the same CDR3. The V and J genes are TRBV5-1 and TRBJ1-1; 7 bases fit TRBD1. J was trimmed by 2 bases and V by 3 bases; bases with no gene match: 4. This CDR3 region has 14 residues. The germline V gene encodes CDR1 SGHRS and CDR2 YFSETQ. In nucleotides, the CDR3 is TGCGCCAGCAGCTCACAGGGGCTAAACACTGAAGCTTTCTTT. The encoded protein is CASSSQGLNTEAFF.

The chain links TRBV4-1 to TRBJ2-5; 7 nucleotides agree with TRBD2. The CDR3 runs 17 residues. From germline, CDR1 is MGHRA and CDR2 YSYEKL. Trimming removed 1 base from V and 5 bases from J; junction bases left unmatched: 13. CDR3 bases: TGCGCCAGCAGCCAAGTAAAAATGGCCGGGGGAGGGGAGACCCAGTACTTC. Protein: CASSQVKMAGGGETQYF.

This chain uses TRBV2 with TRBJ2-3, with 11 bases matching TRBD2. The CDR3 is made up of 17 amino acids. Germline values: CDR1 SNHLY, CDR2 FYNNEI. Unmatched junction bases numbered 14, after V lost 0 bases and J lost 12 bases. Written as DNA, the CDR3 is TGTGCCAGCAGTGAAGCGCCGCCCCATAGCGGGGGGGCAAAACAGTATTTT. Translated: CASSEAPPHSGGAKQYF.

There are a few counts of this clone. This chain connects TRBV5-5 to TRBJ1-2, with D possibly being TRBD1 (6 bases). V dropped 2 bases and J dropped 7 bases, with 9 bases sitting between them. The CDR3 length is 12 residues. The germline CDR1 and CDR2 sequences are SGHKS and YYEKEE (reference sequence). Here the CDR3 reads CASSFTGSGYTF. CDR3 DNA: TGTGCCAGCAGCTTTACAGGGTCTGGCTACACCTTC.

The chain has TRBV7-9 and TRBJ2-5, with a weak D call TRBD2 (6 bases). CDR1 and CDR2 (germline): SEHNR, FQNEAQ (reference sequence). CDR3 length: 14 amino acids. Trimming cost V 1 base and J 5 bases, with 11 bases left between them. The CDR3 bases are TGTGCCAGCAGCTTAGGGGGGAGGCCGGAGACCCAGTACTTC. Translated: CASSLGGRPETQYF.

The genes are TRBV28 and TRBJ2-7; a weak D match, TRBD1 (5 bases). The CDR3 sequence is 16 residues long. CDR1 and CDR2 from the germline V gene are MDHEN and SYDVKM. Trimming removed 4 bases at V and 0 bases at J, with 16 bases between. For the CDR3, the DNA is TGTGCCAGCAGTTCACGACAGTCCCTTATCTCCTACGAGCAGTACTTC. Translating it yields CASSSRQSLISYEQYF.

This clone was detected a few times. The chain uses TRBV6-5 and TRBJ2-7; 9 bases match TRBD1. Germline CDR1 reads MNHEY; CDR2 reads SVGAGI. The V and J ends lost 5 bases and 3 bases, in that order; junction bases with no gene match: 5. This CDR3 region has 14 residues. The CDR3 spells CASSPWTGDYEQYF. The CDR3 DNA is TGTGCCAGCAGTCCCTGGACAGGGGACTACGAGCAGTACTTC.

The sample holds one count of this clone. The rearrangement links TRBV5-1 to TRBJ1-4, with D uncertain. CDR3 length equals 13 residues. Trimming pared 5 bases from V and 4 bases from J, leaving 9 bases between. The V gene's germline CDR1 is SGHRS and CDR2 YFSETQ. The CDR3: CASRPEGNEKLFF. CDR3 bases: TGCGCCAGCAGGCCAGAGGGTAATGAAAAACTGTTTTTT.

The chain employs TRBV5-6 and TRBJ2-7, with D possibly matching TRBD2 (5 bases). The CDR3 extends over 15 amino acids. The germline V gene has CDR1 SGHDT and CDR2 YYEEEE. V lost 3 bases and J lost 1, with 14 bases in between. The CDR3 nucleotides read TGTGCCAGCAGCTCCCTCAGATCGGGGTCCTACGAGCAGTACTTC. It translates to CASSSLRSGSYEQYF.

The V and J genes are TRBV5-4 and TRBJ2-2, with TRBD1 identical over 8 bases. The CDR3 sequence is 14 residues long. Per the germline V gene, CDR1 is SGHNT and CDR2 is YYREEE (reference sequence). J gave up 3 bases and V 6 bases, and 4 bases lay outside the gene matches. CDR3 sequence reads: CASIRGPDTGELFF. The CDR3 DNA follows: TGTGCCAGCATCAGGGGGCCCGACACCGGGGAGCTGTTTTTT.

The rearrangement links TRBV5-4 to TRBJ1-2; possibly TRBD1 for D (6 bases). Germline V gives CDR1 SGHNT, CDR2 YYREEE (reference sequence). CDR3 length equals 12 residues. Between the trimmed V and J ends, which lost 10 bases and 4 bases, there was a span of 14 bases. CDR3 protein: CAGSEDSYGYTF. The CDR3 DNA reads as TGTGCCGGATCCGAGGACAGCTATGGCTACACCTTC.